Below are 10 T cell receptor beta chains sequenced from a single sample in a study of tumor-infiltrating lymphocytes in primary liver carcinoma. Unsorted whole blood yielded blood RNA, and germline DNA was extracted as well. A primer in the constant region served to generate TCR beta cDNA from roughly 520 ng of total RNA. Libraries of TCR beta came from three nested multiplex PCR rounds with slightly modified ARM-PCR. A C-beta reverse primer was combined with TRBV1-TRBV30 forward primers in the first two PCR rounds, and each round had 9 to 10 cycles. TCRdb processed the multiplex PCR reads anew with MiXCR; each CDR3 protein has one entry. The sample consists of fewer than 400,000 distinct CDR3 sequences, about 60% of them appearing once. The sequenced material came from peripheral blood. These receptors were collected from a man aged 40-49 years with primary liver carcinoma and hepatitis B virus infection.

Worth noting for this clonotype: A much bigger clone sits one base away, suggesting this may be a read error. This chain joins TRBV6-1 and TRBJ1-5, with 8 bases matching TRBD1. The germline gives CDR1 MNHNS, CDR2 SASEGT. The CDR3 has 17 residues. The CDR3 bases are TGTGCCAGCAACCCACGCGACAGGGGAGATAGCAATCAGCCCCATCATTTT. Translated: CASNPRDRGDSNQPHHF.

This clonotype was counted many times. V gene TRBV10-2 combines with J gene TRBJ2-3; D remains unclear. V lost 2 bases and J lost 1, with 10 bases in between. This CDR3 contains 15 residues. CDR1 WSHSY and CDR2 SAAADI come from the germline V gene. CDR3 DNA: TGCGCCAGCAGTGAGCCCGGCACAGGCACAGATACGCAGTATTTT. It translates to CASSEPGTGTDTQYF.

This rearrangement joins TRBV30 to TRBJ2-5; no clear D gene. The ends were cut back, 1 base at V and 1 base at J, with 19 bases in the middle. CDR3 length: 17 residues. In germline, CDR1 is GTSNPN, CDR2 SVGIG (reference sequence). CDR3 nucleotides: TGTGCCTGGAGTGGTGGGCCATCGACCCCTGTCCAAGAGACCCAGTACTTC. Its protein is CAWSGGPSTPVQETQYF.

A remark on this clonotype: Sequence at one end of the junction differs from germline and may be a read error. V usage is TRBV4-3 and J usage is TRBJ1-2; possibly TRBD1 for D (5 bases). Germline CDR1 and CDR2: LGHNA and YSLEER. This CDR3 comprises 19 residues. The CDR3 DNA sequence: TGCGCCGGCAGCCAAGATCGGGGGACCCCACGAGGACGCTACTATGGCTACACCTTC. It translates to CAGSQDRGTPRGRYYGYTF.

With respect to this clonotype: This clone may be a read error of a much larger clone one base away. Written as DNA, the CDR3 is TGTGCCATCAGCGGGGGACTAGCGCGAGTAAGTGAGCAGTTCTTC. Translated, it gives CAISGGLARVSEQFF. The genes are TRBV10-3 and TRBJ2-1; 10 positions match TRBD2. V was clipped by 6 bases and J by 9 bases; unmatched bases: 11. CDR3 length: 15 residues. CDR1 and CDR2 (germline): ENHRY, SYGVKD.

This chain uses TRBV6-2 or TRBV6-3 with TRBJ2-1; 8 nucleotides agree with TRBD2. TRBJ2-7 matches the DNA end more closely, so the J call is doubtful. Looked up from germline, CDR1 is MNHEY and CDR2 is SVGEGT. The CDR3 runs 18 residues. CDR3 residues: CASSYSPPGGAFCNEQYF. The CDR3 coding sequence is TGTGCCAGCAGTTACAGCCCTCCCGGGGGGGCCTTCTGCAATGAGCAGTACTTC.

The genes are TRBV11-2 and TRBJ1-5, with a possible D match to TRBD1 (6 bases). The CDR3 extends over 15 amino acids. V was trimmed by 2 bases and J by 4 bases, leaving 12 bases between them. Germline V lookup: CDR1 SGHAT, CDR2 FQNNGV. The CDR3 region has the DNA TGTGCCAGCAGCTTAAGCACGGGGGCGAATCAGCCCCAGCATTTT. This sequence encodes CASSLSTGANQPQHF.

The V and J genes are TRBV11-2 and TRBJ2-7; 9 nucleotides align to TRBD2. Trimming removed 4 bases from V and 3 bases from J; junction bases left unmatched: 13. Germline V gives CDR1 SGHAT, CDR2 FQNNGV. The CDR3 consists of 17 residues. This CDR3 is CASSSRRSSGIHYEQYF. The CDR3 DNA reads TGTGCCAGCAGCTCCAGGAGGTCTAGCGGGATACACTACGAGCAGTACTTC.

As to this clonotype: One end of the junction fails to match germline, which may point to a read error. The gene calls are TRBV5-5 and TRBJ2-7, with 9 bases that match TRBD2. The CDR3 is 15 amino acids. Germline V gives CDR1 SGHKS, CDR2 YYEKEE (reference sequence). The CDR3 loop reads CASSNRLAASYKQYF. CDR3 bases: TGTGCCAGCAGCAACCGACTAGCGGCCTCCTACAAGCAGTACTTC.

Regarding this clonotype: Without the conserved terminal phenylalanine or tryptophan, this CDR3 likely stems from a read error. It is unclear where the CDR3 begins or ends on the DNA, so no DNA is shown, and the CDR3 is as TCRdb lists it. This chain joins TRBV11-2 and TRBJ2-3; the table's D call of TRBD2 was not tested on the DNA. Termini included, the CDR3 measures 15 amino acids. Germline V gives CDR1 SGHAT, CDR2 FQNNGV. This chain's CDR3 is CASNLELGGTDTQYL.